The clone carrying this T cell receptor (beta chain) was observed a handful of times. CDR1 SGHDT and CDR2 YYEEEE come from the germline V gene. V gave up 1 base and J gave up 6 bases, with 13 bases separating them. The CDR3 covers 14 residues. Unfractionated whole blood served as the source for total RNA extraction. The sample is drawn from a study of human T cells and chemical hapten exposure. Source study methods: TCR counts had a median of about 94,000 per sample and spanned roughly 23,224 to 750,000. Each CDR3 protein is one row after TCRdb ran MiXCR on the 5' RACE reads. These V and J calls derive from TCRdb rather than the authors' analysis. The sample has roughly 120,000 distinct CDR3 sequences, approximately 19% seen once; the top ten hold roughly 3.1%.

The TCR sequence derives from a human donor in good health. This sequence joins TRBV5-6 and TRBJ1-1; D unresolved. CDR3 nucleotides: TGTGCCAGCAGCTTGTCTGGGATCTTCCCTGAAGCTTTCTTT. Protein: CASSLSGIFPEAFF.